This T cell receptor beta chain stems from a study of blood T cell repertoires in COVID-19. The protocol was immunoSEQ multiplex PCR, while the TCRdb copy is restricted to in-frame clones and leaves out a portion. The data show roughly 160,000 clones, with about 84% seen just once and 12% held by the top ten. In assigning cohorts, the study relied on participant-reported clinical history. Trimming cost V 6 bases and J 1 base, with 12 bases left between them. This CDR3 is built from 14 residues. CDR1 is SNHLY and CDR2 is FYNNEI in the germline V gene. The chain has TRBV2 and TRBJ1-1; D is perhaps TRBD1 (6 bases). The source of this sequence is a man aged 45-65 years who had recovered from COVID-19. The sequenced sample consisted of PBMCs or T cells enriched from blood (not recorded which). This chain's CDR3 is CASRSPGQNTEAFF. CDR3 sequence (DNA): TGTGCCAGCAGAAGTCCGGGACAGAACACTGAAGCTTTCTTT.